Below, 5 T cell receptor beta chains from the same sample are listed, as sequenced in a study of PD-L1 blockade in urothelial cancer. The assay was immunoSEQ multiplex PCR, and TCRdb's table has in-frame clones only and misses some. The sample carries tens of thousands of clones, roughly 82% recorded once. The material was PBMCs, obtained around atezolizumab (anti-PD-L1) treatment. The receptor source for this set is a man between 65 and 85 years old with urothelial cancer.

The chain combines TRBV7-3 with TRBJ2-3, with 11 bases that match TRBD2. Germline CDR1 SGHTA, CDR2 FQGTGA. V lost 1 base, J lost 3 bases, and 15 bases stayed unmatched. This CDR3 comprises 20 residues. The CDR3 protein is CASSLNRLAGGLLGTDTQYF. Written as DNA, the CDR3 is TGTGCCAGCAGCTTAAACAGGCTAGCGGGAGGCCTGCTGGGTACAGATACGCAGTATTTT.

This clone was observed a few times. The chain combines TRBV4-3 with TRBJ1-3; D may be TRBD1 (6 bases). Germline CDR1 LGHNA, CDR2 YSLEER. This CDR3 comprises 14 residues. Trimming shortened V by 2 bases and J by 8 bases, and 13 bases separated the two germline ends. CDR3 DNA sequence: TGCGCCAGCAGCCAACAGGGGAATCGGGACACCATATATTTT. Protein: CASSQQGNRDTIYF.

V and J are TRBV11-3 and TRBJ2-1; 10 positions match TRBD1. This CDR3 region has 16 residues. Trimming at V came to 3 bases and at J to 2 bases, leaving 4 bases not matched to a gene. Germline V gene sequence: CDR1 SGHNT, CDR2 YENEEA. The CDR3 loop reads CASSLTGTGAYNEQFF. Written as DNA, the CDR3 is TGTGCCAGCAGCTTGACCGGGACAGGGGCCTACAATGAGCAGTTCTTC. Variable domain in full (rest from reference TRBV11-3 and TRBJ2-1): EAGVVQSPRYKIIEKKQPVAFWCNPISGHNTLYWYLQNLGQGPELLIRYENEEAVDDSQLPKDRFSAERLKGVDSTLKIQPAELGDSAVYLCASSLTGTGAYNEQFFGPGTRLTVL.

The chain links TRBV29-1 to TRBJ2-2; TRBD2 matches 12 bases. V lost 3 bases and J lost 4; bases outside the gene matches: 6. The CDR3 contains 16 residues. The germline gives CDR1 SQVTM, CDR2 ANQGSEA. CDR3 DNA sequence: TGCAGCGTTGAGACTAGCGGGAGTCGGAGCACCGGGGAGCTGTTTTTT. Translation: CSVETSGSRSTGELFF.

The chain links TRBV2 to TRBJ1-2; the D gene is possibly TRBD1 (5 bases). Germline assignment: CDR1 SNHLY and CDR2 FYNNEI. The V and J ends lost 6 bases and 4 bases respectively, with 18 bases between them. CDR3 length equals 15 residues. As DNA, the CDR3 is TGTGCCAGCAGAGAGACAGTAAAAACGCTCTATGGCTACACCTTC. Translating gives CASRETVKTLYGYTF.